The 6 T cell receptor beta chains presented below share a single source sample, sequenced in a study of cytomegalovirus exposure and HLA in healthy donors. Primers for the PCR totalled 60 Vbeta and 13 Jbeta. TCRdb keeps only in-frame clones here, not all; method: immunoSEQ multiplex PCR. Here the sample spans about 140,000 clones, over 60% being singletons. Sequencing was performed on PBMCs. These receptors came from a woman in her 30s in good health and CMV-seronegative.

This clone was detected once. The CDR3 region is CASTRNVNQPQHF. The CDR3 DNA reads as TGTGCCAGCACTAGAAACGTTAATCAGCCCCAGCATTTT. The chain joins TRBV2 to TRBJ1-5; D is undetermined. Trimming removed 7 bases at V and 4 bases at J, with 11 bases between. Germline lookup yields CDR1 SNHLY and CDR2 FYNNEI. The CDR3 covers 13 residues.

The genes are TRBV28 and TRBJ1-2; 7 bases match TRBD1. CDR1 is MDHEN, CDR2 SYDVKM, per germline. The junction had 11 bases not matched to a gene; V was cut back by 6 bases and J by 4 bases. CDR3 size: 15 residues. For the CDR3, the DNA is TGTGCCAGCAGGACCTGGGACAGTTCGGGCTATGGCTACACCTTC. The encoded protein is CASRTWDSSGYGYTF.

The V call is TRBV7-3, the J call TRBJ1-1, with 11 bases that match TRBD1. This CDR3 spans 15 amino acids. V dropped 2 bases and J dropped 5; count of bases not matched to a gene: 4. Germline values: CDR1 SGHTA, CDR2 FQGTGA. The CDR3 DNA reads TGTGCCAGCAGCTTATCCGGGACAGGGGGGACTGAAGCTTTCTTT. Its protein product is CASSLSGTGGTEAFF.

CDR3 in DNA: TGTGCCAGCAGCCAAGTAGGGGGGGCCACTGAAGCTTTCTTT. Protein product: CASSQVGGATEAFF. V usage is TRBV4-2 and J usage is TRBJ1-1; possibly TRBD1 for D (6 bases). Looked up from germline, CDR1 is LGHNA and CDR2 is YNFKEQ. The CDR3 spans 14 residues. Trimming removed 1 base from V and 4 bases from J, with 10 bases in between.

This clone came up a few times. The J gene is TRBJ1-1, the V gene TRBV28; no clear D. Trimming cost V 9 bases and J 5 bases, with 10 bases left between them. CDR3 length: 11 residues. Germline V gene sequence: CDR1 MDHEN, CDR2 SYDVKM. The CDR3 is CASTFQTEAFF. The CDR3 DNA reads as TGTGCCAGTACGTTCCAGACTGAAGCTTTCTTT.

This sequence joins TRBV27 and TRBJ2-7; D possibly corresponds to TRBD1 (5 bases). This CDR3 is 13 amino acids long. Germline V CDR1 and CDR2: MNHEY, SMNVEV (reference sequence). Trimming stripped 5 bases from V and 3 bases from J, with 11 bases between. The CDR3 region is CASSQTESYEQYF. CDR3 nucleotide sequence: TGTGCCAGCAGTCAGACAGAAAGCTACGAGCAGTACTTC.